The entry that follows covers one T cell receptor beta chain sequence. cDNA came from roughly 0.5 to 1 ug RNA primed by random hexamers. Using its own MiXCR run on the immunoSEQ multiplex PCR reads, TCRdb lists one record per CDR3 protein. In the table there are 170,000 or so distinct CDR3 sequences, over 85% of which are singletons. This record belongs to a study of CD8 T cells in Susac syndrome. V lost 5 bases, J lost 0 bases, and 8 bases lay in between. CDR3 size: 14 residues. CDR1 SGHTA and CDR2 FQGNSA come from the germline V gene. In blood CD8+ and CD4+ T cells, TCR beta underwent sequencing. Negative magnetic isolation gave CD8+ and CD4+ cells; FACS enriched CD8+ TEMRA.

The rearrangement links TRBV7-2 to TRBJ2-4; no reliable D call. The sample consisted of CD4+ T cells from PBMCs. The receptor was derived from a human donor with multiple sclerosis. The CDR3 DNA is TGTGCCAGCAGCCCGACCTTAGCCAAAAACATTCAGTACTTC. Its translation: CASSPTLAKNIQYF.